Listed here are 11 T cell receptor beta chains from one sample, sequenced in a study of vaccination and CD4 T cells after COVID-19. Treatment noted: approximately 11-day PBMC culture with coronavirus spike peptide pools or control peptides (ViraFEST assay). These TCRs are of unknown antigen specificity. Scientists ran DNA taken from cultured CD4+ T cells through the Oncomine TCR Beta short-read assay for sequencing. Via MiXCR, TCRdb re-called the PCR reads, giving one row per CDR3 protein. The sample lists more than 9,500 distinct CDR3 sequences; around three quarters were seen once. What was sequenced was CD4+ T cells from blood, cultured in vitro. These receptors were taken from a human donor who had recovered from COVID-19.

This chain uses TRBV6-1 with TRBJ2-7; a weak D match, TRBD1 (6 bases). CDR1 is MNHNS, CDR2 SASEGT, per germline. CDR3 length: 13 residues. V was clipped by 9 bases and J by 1 base, with 13 bases between them. The CDR3 DNA reads TGTGCCAGTCACAGGGTGGGATCCTACGAGCAGTACTTC. Encoded protein: CASHRVGSYEQYF.

The CDR3 DNA reads as TGTGCCAGCAGTTCTCAAGAGACCCAGTACTTC. It translates to CASSSQETQYF. The chain uses TRBV2 and TRBJ2-5; no clear D. This CDR3 region has 11 residues. The germline gives CDR1 SNHLY, CDR2 FYNNEI. With 5 bases removed from V and 2 bases from J, the gap between germline ends came to 3 bases.

The chain joins TRBV5-3 to TRBJ2-2, with no clear D. TRBV5-3 carries the ORF label, with uncertain function. The CDR3 has 14 residues. V was cut by 8 bases and J by 3 bases, with 14 bases left in between. The CDR3 region is CASRYQTDTGELFF. CDR3 bases: TGTGCCAGCAGGTATCAAACCGACACCGGGGAGCTGTTTTTT.

This chain links TRBV5-6 with TRBJ2-5; D is uncertain. Deletions cut 3 bases from V and 5 bases from J, with 17 bases between. Germline V gives CDR1 SGHDT, CDR2 YYEEEE. CDR3 length: 15 amino acids. CDR3 DNA: TGTGCCAGCAGCTCGGTCAACTATCTGTGGGAGACCCAGTACTTC. Translated, it gives CASSSVNYLWETQYF.

This chain links TRBV12-5 with TRBJ1-4, with 10 bases identical to TRBD1. Germline V CDR1 and CDR2: LGHNT, FRNRAP. V shed 6 bases, J shed 8 bases, and the junction held 6 bases outside the gene matches. This CDR3 spans 14 amino acids. The CDR3 DNA sequence: TGTGCTAGTGGGCGACAGGGGGCGGAGGAAAAACTGTTTTTT. It is translated as CASGRQGAEEKLFF.

Comment on this clonotype: One end of the junction varies from germline; a read error may be responsible. This sequence joins TRBV11-2 and TRBJ1-4; D remains unclear. The CDR3 covers 13 residues. Germline assignment: CDR1 SGHAT and CDR2 FQNNGV. CDR3 sequence: CASSTLEVPKPFF. CDR3 in DNA: TGTGCCAGCAGCACCCTGGAAGTTCCCAAACCGTTTTTT.

The chain combines TRBV20-1 with TRBJ2-1; perhaps TRBD2 as D (6 bases). Germline CDR1 and CDR2: DFQATT and SNEGSKA (reference sequence). With 3 bases removed from V and 3 bases from J, the gap between germline ends came to 18 bases. The CDR3 totals 16 residues. The DNA of the CDR3 is TGCAGTGCTAGGCCCCTTGGGGGGACGGGCTACAATGAGCAGTTCTTC. Protein sequence: CSARPLGGTGYNEQFF.

This clonotype showed up just once. The V and J genes are TRBV6-1 and TRBJ2-2; TRBD2 aligns across 9 bases. This CDR3 region has 16 residues. The V segment lost 7 bases and the J segment 0 bases; nucleotides outside the gene matches: 6. Per the germline V gene, CDR1 is MNHNS and CDR2 is SASEGT. As DNA, the CDR3 is TGTGCCAGCACCAGACTAGCGGACGCGAACACCGGGGAGCTGTTTTTT. Its translation is CASTRLADANTGELFF.

J is TRBJ2-5 and V is TRBV30, with 9 nucleotides matching TRBD2. Germline V CDR1 and CDR2: GTSNPN, SVGIG (reference sequence). This CDR3 has 16 residues. After removal of 2 bases from V and 7 bases from J, the junction contained 14 bases not matched to a gene. CDR3 region: CAWSYGSSGSPGTQYF. CDR3 DNA: TGTGCCTGGAGTTACGGTAGTAGCGGGAGCCCAGGGACCCAGTACTTC.

The chain joins TRBV19 to TRBJ1-4; TRBD1 is a possible D gene (6 bases). There are 14 residues in the CDR3. V gave up 6 bases and J gave up 2 bases, with 10 bases separating them. Germline V gene data show CDR1 as LNHDA and CDR2 as SQIVND (reference sequence). The CDR3 sequence: CASSTQGTNEKLFF. CDR3 coding DNA: TGTGCCAGTAGCACACAGGGCACTAATGAAAAACTGTTTTTT.

The V and J genes are TRBV20-1 and TRBJ2-1; D is unclear. There are 16 residues in the CDR3. Trimming removed 0 bases from V and 0 bases from J, with 12 bases in between. Germline CDR1 DFQATT, CDR2 SNEGSKA (reference sequence). DNA for the CDR3: TGCAGTGCTAGAGATCCCTGGGCGGACTCCTACAATGAGCAGTTCTTC. Translation: CSARDPWADSYNEQFF.